The rows below give T cell receptor beta chains drawn from one sample of a study of T cells in narcolepsy. Only in-frame clones appear in the TCRdb table, and some are missing; sequencing was by immunoSEQ multiplex PCR. The sample lists around 30,000 clones; about 80% were seen once. The sample comprised memory (CD45RA-) CD4+ T cells from blood. These receptors were taken from a human donor in good health. Each CDR3 is given without its conserved first and last residue.

j_call v_call cdr3_aa
TRBJ1-5 TRBV15 ATSSSGSQAQH
TRBJ2-3 TRBV19 ASYSVVTDTQY
TRBJ2-1 TRBV2 AGSDNEQF
TRBJ1-5 TRBV10-3 AISESLGQGNNQPQH
TRBJ1-6 TRBV6-5 ASSFRVSEYNSPLH
TRBJ1-1 TRBV29-1 SVEDRMNTEAF
TRBJ1-1 TRBV10-1 ASANTEAF
TRBJ1-3 TRBV5-1 ASSLADPSGNTIY
TRBJ2-5 TRBV15 ATSRAGETQY
TRBJ1-2 TRBV14 ASSRIWDTSNYGYT
TRBJ1-5 TRBV6-6 ASRRDRGNQPQH
TRBJ2-2 TRBV5-4 ASSRGTSGNTGELF
TRBJ2-7 TRBV19 ASSIRTSGEQY
TRBJ1-1 TRBV10-1 ASSEQTGGGAF
TRBJ1-2 TRBV30 AWRGETGPQIDGYT
TRBJ2-1 TRBV9 ASSVGGRQGYNEQF
TRBJ2-3 TRBV30 AWSVQGRNTQY
TRBJ2-7 TRBV10-2 ASSESIPSGSSYEQY
TRBJ2-2 TRBV19 ASSFVLGRELF
TRBJ2-1 TRBV7-9 ASSLGRTLGGNEQF
TRBJ1-3 TRBV11-2 ASSSTAPGNTIY
TRBJ1-3 TRBV4-2 ASSQAGSAGNTIY
TRBJ2-5 TRBV29-1 SVERSNGETQY
TRBJ1-5 TRBV18 ASSGGPDSNQPQH
TRBJ1-1 TRBV30 AWISVNTEAF
TRBJ2-7 TRBV2 ASRTTSVYEQY
TRBJ2-5 TRBV6-5 ASSISGGAGEQY
TRBJ1-1 TRBV6-1 ASSVSVSETEAF
TRBJ2-3 TRBV13 ASSLGQSTDTQY
TRBJ1-1 TRBV12-5 ASGLGDSRSYEAF
TRBJ1-5 TRBV19 ASSIRGQGWEPQH
TRBJ2-5 TRBV25-1 ASSDWDRDGTQY
TRBJ1-2 TRBV4-2 ASSQDPTGTNYGYT
TRBJ1-2 TRBV9 ASSVVGGAPAGYT
TRBJ2-1 TRBV5-1 ASRNDGTSVNEQF
TRBJ2-7 TRBV11-2 ASSLDLGLPLY
TRBJ1-4 TRBV6-5 ASSFKGVVNEKLF
TRBJ1-2 TRBV2 ASRPAAGAGYT
TRBJ1-1 TRBV5-4 ASSLGDRGTEAF
TRBJ2-3 TRBV6-6 ASKGQGRTTDTQY
TRBJ1-5 TRBV19 ASNERGLGQPQH
TRBJ1-4 TRBV5-4 ASSSGTNEKLF
TRBJ2-3 TRBV19 ASSIGSASTDTQY
TRBJ2-3 TRBV18 ASSVTRGEYTDTQY
TRBJ1-5 TRBV6-5 ATSWTGTQDQPQH
TRBJ1-2 TRBV6-1 ASSGGQNYGYT
TRBJ1-2 TRBV27 ASSRTRTVTNYGYT
TRBJ1-1 TRBV5-1 ASTSGDLNTEAF
TRBJ2-1 TRBV18 ASSPMSPSSYNEQF
TRBJ2-1 TRBV19 ASSKTYRGAYNGQF
TRBJ1-3 TRBV5-1 ASSLIPGTGGEGNTIY
TRBJ1-4 TRBV2 ASSAGFREKLF
TRBJ1-1 TRBV7-8 ASSLGGTDGEAF
TRBJ1-1 TRBV11-1 ASSPAADTEAF
TRBJ2-1 TRBV18 ASSPPSVGGPRDEQF
TRBJ2-7 TRBV5-6 ASSFTGLYEQY